Listed below are T cell receptor beta chains from one sample, sequenced in a study of cytomegalovirus exposure and HLA in healthy donors. Here immunoSEQ multiplex PCR was the method, and the copy in TCRdb shows in-frame clones only, minus some. The sample includes about 180,000 clones, approximately 80% seen only once; the top ten take 2% to 2.5%. Sequencing input: PBMCs. The source of these receptors is a woman aged 25 to 39 in good health and CMV-seronegative. CDR3s include the opening cysteine and the closing phenylalanine or tryptophan. The D gene is left open where the match is weak. The size of a clone is reported for some rows only, either as once, few or many, or as a class for expanded clones.

TRBV29-1,.,TRBJ2-7,TRBD1,CSVEAGGTSYEQYF,TGCAGCGTTGAGGCAGGGGGAACCTCCTACGAGCAGTACTTC
TRBV28,.,TRBJ1-3,.,CASSLRFYRAGNTIYF,TGTGCCAGCAGTTTACGGTTTTACAGGGCTGGAAACACCATATATTTT
TRBV6-1,few,TRBJ2-7,TRBD2,CASSEGSGRNTYEQYF,TGTGCCAGCAGTGAAGGGAGCGGGAGGAACACCTACGAGCAGTACTTC
TRBV2,.,TRBJ2-6,TRBD2,CASRAGTSAGANVLTF,TGTGCCAGCAGGGCCGGGACTAGCGCTGGGGCCAACGTCCTGACTTTC
TRBV19,.,TRBJ2-6,.,CASSAGSGANVLTF,TGTGCCAGTAGTGCGGGCTCTGGGGCCAACGTCCTGACTTTC
TRBV25-1,few,TRBJ1-5,TRBD1,CASRDSHSNQPQHF,TGTGCCAGTCGGGACAGTCATAGCAATCAGCCCCAGCATTTT
TRBV27,.,TRBJ2-7,.,CASSQQWRAYEQYF,TGTGCCAGCAGTCAGCAATGGAGAGCGTACGAGCAGTACTTC
TRBV28,few,TRBJ2-7,.,CASSLLQGLIDEQYF,TGTGCCAGCAGTTTACTCCAGGGCTTGATAGACGAGCAGTACTTC
TRBV13,.,TRBJ2-6,.,CASSLRVAGANVLTF,TGTGCCAGCAGCCTCAGGGTCGCTGGGGCCAACGTCCTGACTTTC
TRBV4-3,.,TRBJ1-6,.,CASSQDPARVDSPLHF,TGCGCCAGCAGCCAAGATCCGGCCAGGGTCGATTCACCCCTCCACTTT
TRBV5-1,.,TRBJ2-2,TRBD1,CASSFRSRQGANGELFF,TGCGCCAGCAGCTTTCGGAGTCGACAGGGGGCGAACGGGGAGCTGTTTTTT
TRBV30,once,TRBJ2-1,TRBD2,CAWSGLGSGSYNEQFF,TGTGCCTGGAGTGGGTTGGGTAGCGGGTCCTACAATGAGCAGTTCTTC
TRBV6-1,.,TRBJ1-4,.,CASSEGTVTTNEKLFF,TGTGCCAGCAGTGAAGGGACAGTCACAACTAATGAAAAACTGTTTTTT
TRBV11-3,.,TRBJ1-1,.,CASSSYTNTEAFF,TGTGCCAGCAGCTCGTACACCAACACTGAAGCTTTCTTT
TRBV5-3,.,TRBJ1-4,.,CARSLEDGAKLFF,TGTGCCAGAAGCTTGGAGGATGGGGCAAAACTGTTTTTT
TRBV7-9,.,TRBJ1-1,.,CASSPIGLDTEAFF,TGTGCCAGCAGCCCTATCGGACTGGACACTGAAGCTTTCTTT
TRBV27,once,TRBJ1-4,.,CASRTGSGKEKLFF,TGTGCCAGCAGGACAGGCAGCGGCAAAGAAAAACTGTTTTTT
TRBV7-8,.,TRBJ1-2,TRBD1,CASSPADRGGYGYTF,TGTGCCAGCAGCCCCGCTGACAGGGGTGGCTATGGCTACACCTTC
TRBV11-2,.,TRBJ2-5,.,CASSPHQYQETQYF,TGTGCCAGCAGCCCGCACCAGTACCAAGAGACCCAGTACTTC
TRBV2,.,TRBJ1-1,.,CASSGQQVGNTEAFF,TGTGCCAGCAGTGGCCAACAGGTTGGGAACACTGAAGCTTTCTTT
TRBV7-2,.,TRBJ2-7,TRBD2,CASSFTSGSYEQYF,TGTGCCAGCAGCTTTACTAGCGGGAGTTACGAGCAGTACTTC
TRBV9,.,TRBJ1-2,.,CASSVGTANYGYTF,TGTGCCAGCAGCGTAGGGACAGCTAACTATGGCTACACCTTC
TRBV7-8,few,TRBJ1-1,.,CASRQGNTEAFF,TGTGCCAGCAGGCAGGGGAACACTGAAGCTTTCTTT
TRBV11-2,.,TRBJ2-7,TRBD2,CASSLIPRGAYEQYF,TGTGCCAGCAGCTTAATTCCCCGGGGGGCCTACGAGCAGTACTTC
TRBV29-1,few,TRBJ2-3,.,CSVEPNRVEVTTDTQYF,TGCAGCGTTGAACCAAACAGGGTCGAGGTGACCACAGATACGCAGTATTTT
TRBV2,.,TRBJ2-7,TRBD1,CASSEARQGAYEQYF,TGTGCCAGCAGTGAAGCGCGCCAGGGGGCCTACGAGCAGTACTTC
TRBV27,.,TRBJ2-2,TRBD1,CASSEWGQGNTGELFF,TGTGCCAGCAGTGAATGGGGACAGGGGAACACCGGGGAGCTGTTTTTT
TRBV2,.,TRBJ2-2,.,CASSPTVPNTGELFF,TGTGCCAGCAGCCCAACAGTGCCAAACACCGGGGAGCTGTTTTTT